A selection of T cell receptor beta chains follows, all from one sample in a study of immune cell composition in non-small cell lung cancer. Using immunoSEQ multiplex PCR, the repertoire was profiled, and TCRdb retains in-frame clones only, with some absent. The data show approximately 6,800 clones, around 77% seen once. The sample comprised non-adjacent lung tissue. Every receptor here comes from a human donor with non-small cell lung cancer. The CDR3 runs from the conserved cysteine through the conserved F or W. Where a row states a size, it is once, few, many or the class of an expanded clone; other rows omit it.

v_gene,j_gene,abundance,CDR3aa
TRBV10-1,TRBJ2-1,NA,CASSGQLNEQFF
TRBV5-6,TRBJ1-4,NA,CASSPLRATNEKLFF
TRBV5-1,TRBJ2-2,NA,CASKAQTSSNTGELFF
TRBV19,TRBJ2-6,NA,CASSRTPNSGANVLTF
TRBV10-3,TRBJ2-5,NA,CAISETPETQYF
TRBV19,TRBJ2-1,NA,CASSIRAGGLNEQFF
TRBV5-1,TRBJ2-1,NA,CASSFTTSGRGYNEQFF
TRBV7-8,TRBJ2-3,large,CASSPRVAGDTQYF
TRBV5-5,TRBJ1-1,NA,CASSLRTGRYTEAFF
TRBV7-8,TRBJ1-5,NA,CASSPRDRGPYSNQPQHF
TRBV16,TRBJ1-6,NA,CASSQSLGLSLHF
TRBV9,TRBJ1-4,NA,CASSPSPSPLNEKLFF
TRBV5-1,TRBJ1-2,NA,CASSGRGGYTF
TRBV6-1,TRBJ2-7,NA,CASSEGLVSSYEQYF
TRBV9,TRBJ2-1,NA,CASESGYNNEQFF
TRBV10-3,TRBJ2-7,few,CAISEANHEQYF
TRBV6-4,TRBJ2-3,NA,CASSDFGQSTDTQYF
TRBV7-3,TRBJ2-7,NA,CASSPTGLAGINEQYF
TRBV19,TRBJ2-3,NA,CASSIGPPGDTQYF
TRBV5-6,NA,NA,CASSSGLLAGVNEQYF
TRBV19,TRBJ1-5,NA,CAARTGADFNQPQHF
TRBV4-1,TRBJ1-5,NA,CASSGQGALGKTGQPQHF
TRBV7-9,TRBJ2-5,NA,CASSLVLAGGETQYF
TRBV29-1,TRBJ2-3,NA,CSVESRLAEDTQYF
TRBV7-2,TRBJ1-4,NA,CASSFSGTGTEKLFF
TRBV9,TRBJ2-5,few,CASSVVGGGQETQYF
TRBV10-3,TRBJ2-7,once,CAISEGGRADEQYF
TRBV2,TRBJ1-1,NA,CASRPGTGARDTEAFF
TRBV7-8,TRBJ2-3,NA,CASSLDQLAEDTQYF